This T cell receptor beta chain was observed in a study of early stage breast cancer tumors. At the level of the study: ER+/PR+/HER2- status applied to about 70% of the 16 invasive breast tumors. Samples were sequenced at around 10-fold average coverage.

Sequenced by immunoSEQ multiplex PCR; TCRdb stores in-frame clones only, minus some. The table shows approximately 30,000 clones, with less than 75% occurring only once. Overall study results and limits: Chain pairing and CD4, CD8 or FOXP3 expression were not captured.

Points on this clone: Its antigen remains unknown.

Germline lookup yields CDR1 MNHNS and CDR2 SASEGT. The germline V and J ends were trimmed by 7 bases and 0 bases, with 7 bases remaining between them. There are 13 residues in the CDR3. This receptor was identified in a person aged 45 to 59 with breast cancer. The source material was breast tumor tissue. The chain combines TRBV6-1 with TRBJ1-5; D is unclear. CDR3: CASNSISNQPQHF. CDR3 bases: TGTGCCAGCAACAGCATTAGCAATCAGCCCCAGCATTTT.